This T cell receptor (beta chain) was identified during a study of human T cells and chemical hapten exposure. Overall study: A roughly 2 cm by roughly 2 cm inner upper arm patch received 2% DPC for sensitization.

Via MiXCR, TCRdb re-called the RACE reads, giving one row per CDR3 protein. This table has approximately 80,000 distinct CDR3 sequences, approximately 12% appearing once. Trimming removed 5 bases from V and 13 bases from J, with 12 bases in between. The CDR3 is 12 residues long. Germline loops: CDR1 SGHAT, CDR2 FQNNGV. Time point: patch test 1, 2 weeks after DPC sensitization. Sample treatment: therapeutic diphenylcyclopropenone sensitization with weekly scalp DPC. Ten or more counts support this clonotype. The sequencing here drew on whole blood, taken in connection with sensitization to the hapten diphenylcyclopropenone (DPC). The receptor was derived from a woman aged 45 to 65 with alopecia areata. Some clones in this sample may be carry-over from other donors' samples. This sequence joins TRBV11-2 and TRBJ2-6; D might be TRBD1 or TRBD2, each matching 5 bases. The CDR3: CASSGGPSVLTF. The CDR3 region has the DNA TGTGCCAGCAGCGGGGGACCGTCAGTCCTGACTTTC.